This passage covers 6 T cell receptor beta chains from one sample sequenced in a study of OX40 agonist ivuxolimab in advanced cancers. Libraries were made using the immunoSEQ multiplex PCR assay. In TCRdb, the immuneACCESS table is reduced to in-frame sequences with V and J assigned. These tables do not hold every clone; where another copy was compared, an unresolved V gene accounts for under half, and the others remain unexplained. The sample table shows approximately 50,000 clones, and around nine tenths are seen once. Clones ranked in the top ten supply 0.7% to 0.95% of the sample. Sequencing used CD4+ or CD8+ T cells sorted from blood, obtained in a trial of the OX40 agonist ivuxolimab. These receptors were obtained from an adult with an advanced solid tumor such as melanoma, head and neck, liver or kidney cancer.

The chain is built from TRBV5-1 and TRBJ2-5; D could derive from TRBD1 or TRBD2 (5 bases each). Germline V lookup: CDR1 SGHRS, CDR2 YFSETQ. CDR3 length: 16 amino acids. V shed 4 bases and J shed 0 bases, with 16 bases lying between them. The chain's CDR3 is CASSRDGGPYQETQYF. CDR3 DNA: TGCGCCAGCAGCCGGGACGGCGGGCCGTACCAAGAGACCCAGTACTTC.

This chain uses TRBV6-1 with TRBJ1-2, with 8 bases identical to TRBD1. Germline-derived CDR1 and CDR2 are MNHNS and SASEGT. V trimming: 3 bases; J trimming: 7 bases; junction bases outside the gene matches: 4. This CDR3 has 13 residues. CDR3 protein: CASSEDRESGYTF. In DNA, the CDR3 is TGTGCCAGCAGTGAGGACAGGGAGAGTGGCTACACCTTC.

The gene calls are TRBV30 and TRBJ1-1, with D unresolved. V dropped 8 bases and J dropped 7 bases, with 23 bases sitting between them. The CDR3 spans 14 residues. The germline V gene encodes CDR1 GTSNPN and CDR2 SVGIG (reference sequence). The CDR3 loop is CARDRTRAGSEAFF. The CDR3 region has the DNA TGTGCCCGAGACCGAACCAGAGCTGGCAGTGAAGCTTTCTTT.

This clone was observed a single time. CDR3 DNA: TGTGCCAGCAGTTTAATCCGGGACATCTACGAGCAGTACTTC. Translation: CASSLIRDIYEQYF. The chain employs TRBV28 and TRBJ2-7, with D possibly TRBD1 on 6 matching bases. This CDR3 has 14 amino acids. Germline assignment: CDR1 MDHEN and CDR2 SYDVKM. With 2 bases removed from V and 3 bases from J, the gap between germline ends came to 11 bases.

This rearrangement joins TRBV6-1 to TRBJ2-2; D is unclear. Germline loops: CDR1 MNHNS, CDR2 SASEGT. The V end was cut by 2 bases, the J end by 0 bases, with 10 bases between. This CDR3 contains 16 residues. CDR3 nucleotide sequence: TGTGCCAGCAGTGAAAACTTGGCCCCGAACACCGGGGAGCTGTTTTTT. Translated, it gives CASSENLAPNTGELFF.

The chain uses TRBV29-1 and TRBJ2-5, with TRBD2 identical over 9 bases. The trim removed 4 bases at V and 5 bases at J, leaving 14 bases unmatched. This CDR3 comprises 16 residues. CDR1 SQVTM and CDR2 ANQGSEA come from the germline V gene. The CDR3 bases are TGCAGCGTTGGCGGGGGGGCGGGAGTGGGTGGGGAGACCCAGTACTTC. Translating gives CSVGGGAGVGGETQYF.